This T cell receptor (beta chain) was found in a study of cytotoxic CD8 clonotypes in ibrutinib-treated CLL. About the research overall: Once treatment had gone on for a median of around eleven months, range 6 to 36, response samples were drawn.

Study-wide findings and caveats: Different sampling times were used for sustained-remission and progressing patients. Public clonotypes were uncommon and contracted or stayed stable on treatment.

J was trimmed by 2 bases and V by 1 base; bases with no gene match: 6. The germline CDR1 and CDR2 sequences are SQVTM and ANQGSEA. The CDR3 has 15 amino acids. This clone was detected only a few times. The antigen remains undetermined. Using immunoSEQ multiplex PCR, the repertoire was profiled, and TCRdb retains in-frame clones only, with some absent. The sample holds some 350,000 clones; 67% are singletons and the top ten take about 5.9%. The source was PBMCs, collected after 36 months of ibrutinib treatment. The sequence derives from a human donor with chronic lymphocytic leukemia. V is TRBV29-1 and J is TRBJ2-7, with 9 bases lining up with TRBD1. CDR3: CSVEGAGQGPYEQYF. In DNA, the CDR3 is TGCAGCGTTGAAGGGGCGGGACAGGGTCCCTACGAGCAGTACTTC.